This T cell receptor (beta chain) was recovered during a study of control samples from healthy donors and cancer patients. The CDR3 contains 13 residues. The V gene end was trimmed by 5 bases and the J gene end by 7 bases; junction bases not matched to a gene: 7. Looked up from germline, CDR1 is SEHNR and CDR2 is FQNEAQ (reference sequence). Assay: immunoSEQ multiplex PCR; the TCRdb copy retains only in-frame clones and omits some. This sample carries roughly 130,000 clones, more than 85% of them seen once, and the ten largest clones take roughly 8.7%. Sequenced material: blood. The receptor comes from a man aged 18 to 29 in good health. The V and J genes are TRBV7-9 and TRBJ1-1; 7 nucleotides match TRBD1. The CDR3 DNA follows: TGTGCCAGCAGCACGACAGGGAATATTGAAGCTTTCTTT. Residues: CASSTTGNIEAFF.